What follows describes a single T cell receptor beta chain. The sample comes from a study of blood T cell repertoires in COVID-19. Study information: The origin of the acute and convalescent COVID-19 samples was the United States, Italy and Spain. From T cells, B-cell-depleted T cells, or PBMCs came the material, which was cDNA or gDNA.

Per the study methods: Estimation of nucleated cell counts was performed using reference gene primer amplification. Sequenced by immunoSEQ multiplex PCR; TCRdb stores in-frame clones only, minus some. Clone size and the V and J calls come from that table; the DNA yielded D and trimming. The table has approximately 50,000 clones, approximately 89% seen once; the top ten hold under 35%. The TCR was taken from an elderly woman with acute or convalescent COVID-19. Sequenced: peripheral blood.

CDR3 sequence reads: CASGAAGQGLTVYGYTF. For the CDR3, the DNA is TGTGCTAGTGGTGCCGCCGGACAGGGGTTAACCGTCTATGGCTACACCTTC. The chain employs TRBV12-5 and TRBJ1-2; 9 bases agree with TRBD1. V lost 5 bases to trimming and J lost 4 bases; unmatched junction nucleotides: 14. The CDR3 length is 17 residues. Germline-derived CDR1 and CDR2 are LGHNT and FRNRAP.